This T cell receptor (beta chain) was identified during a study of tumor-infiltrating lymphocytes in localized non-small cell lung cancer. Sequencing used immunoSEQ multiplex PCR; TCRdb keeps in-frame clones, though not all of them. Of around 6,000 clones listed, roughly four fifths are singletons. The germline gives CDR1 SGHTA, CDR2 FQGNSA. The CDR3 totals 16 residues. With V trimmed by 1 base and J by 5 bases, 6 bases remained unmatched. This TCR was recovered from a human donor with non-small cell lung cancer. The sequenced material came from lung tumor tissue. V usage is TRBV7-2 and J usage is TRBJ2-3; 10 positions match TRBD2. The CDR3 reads CASSLDPSGGEDTQYF. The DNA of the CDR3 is TGTGCCAGCAGCTTAGATCCCAGCGGGGGGGAAGATACGCAGTATTTT.